This T cell receptor beta chain appears in the sequencing data of a study of CD8 T cells in Susac syndrome. Across the study: The Susac syndrome patients were therapy-naive, on corticosteroids, or on intravenous immunoglobulin alone at blood draw. Study observations and caveats: In Susac syndrome, CD4+ T cell repertoires lacked any clonal expansion.

Concerning this clonotype itself: Its matching antigen is unknown.

RNA in amounts of about 0.5 to 1 ug was reverse transcribed with random hexamers. Amplification of the TCR beta CDR3 was carried out by immunoSEQ multiplex PCR, which spanned a total of 54 Vbeta and 13 Jbeta segments. One entry per CDR3 protein, called by TCRdb with MiXCR from the immunoSEQ multiplex PCR reads. Among roughly 180,000 distinct CDR3 sequences listed, 85% to 95% were seen once. The patients with Susac syndrome satisfied recently defined diagnostic criteria for either definite or probable disease. The TCR comes from a human donor with Susac syndrome. Sequenced: CD4+ T cells from PBMCs.

The CDR3 sequence: CASSVRGVGNEQFF. The CDR3 DNA reads as TGTGCCAGCAGCGTAAGGGGGGTTGGCAATGAGCAGTTCTTC. The chain has TRBV9 and TRBJ2-1; the D gene could be TRBD1 or TRBD2 (6 bases each). V shed 1 base and J shed 6 bases, with 11 bases lying between them. The CDR3 loop spans 14 amino acids. The germline V gene has CDR1 SGDLS and CDR2 YYNGEE. The full variable domain, with the rest looked up from reference TRBV9 and TRBJ2-1, is DSGVTQTPKHLITATGQRVTLRCSPRSGDLSVYWYQQSLDQGLQFLIQYYNGEERAKGNILERFSAQQFPDLHSELNLSSLELGDSALYFCASSVRGVGNEQFFGPGTRLTVL.